The 27 T cell receptor beta chains listed next were all sequenced from one sample in a study of T cells in narcolepsy. Using immunoSEQ multiplex PCR, the repertoire was profiled, and TCRdb retains in-frame clones only, with some absent. The sample holds 25,000 to 35,000 clones; roughly 78% are singletons and the top ten take more than 6.5%. The sequenced sample consisted of memory (CD45RA-) CD4+ T cells from blood. All receptors come from a human donor in good health.

The rearrangement joins TRBV11-2 to TRBJ1-2; the D gene is possibly TRBD1 (6 bases). Looked up from germline, CDR1 is SGHAT and CDR2 is FQNNGV. The CDR3 covers 13 residues. Trimming removed 3 bases from V and 8 bases from J, with 13 bases in between. The CDR3 sequence is CASSLPGGRGYTF. CDR3 DNA: TGTGCCAGCAGCTTGCCTGGGGGCCGCGGCTACACCTTC.

The V and J genes are TRBV28 and TRBJ1-5, with a tentative D call TRBD1 (5 bases). V was cut by 2 bases and J by 6 bases, with 11 bases left in between. Germline-derived CDR1 and CDR2 are MDHEN and SYDVKM. The CDR3 totals 14 residues. Here the CDR3 reads CASSLAQGSQPQHF. In nucleotides, the CDR3 is TGTGCCAGCAGTTTAGCCCAGGGCAGTCAGCCCCAGCATTTT.

The gene calls are TRBV27 and TRBJ1-2; 9 bases align to TRBD1. The CDR3 contains 18 residues. Per germline, CDR1 MNHEY and CDR2 SMNVEV (reference sequence). V lost 2 bases, J lost 1 base, and 11 bases stayed unmatched. CDR3 amino acids: CASSLGQGFIGRNYGYTF. CDR3 bases: TGTGCCAGCAGTTTAGGACAGGGGTTTATCGGTCGTAACTATGGCTACACCTTC.

The chain joins TRBV4-1 to TRBJ2-7, with 11 bases matching TRBD2. V shed 4 bases and J 6 bases; nucleotides not matched to a gene: 5. The germline gives CDR1 MGHRA, CDR2 YSYEKL. The CDR3 has 14 amino acids. Here the CDR3 DNA reads TGCGCCAGCAGCCTAGGACTAGCGGGTCCCGAGCAGTACTTC. Translated: CASSLGLAGPEQYF.

The J gene is TRBJ2-2, the V gene TRBV5-4; possibly TRBD1 or TRBD2 for D (6 bases each). CDR1 and CDR2 (germline): SGHNT, YYREEE (reference sequence). Trimming pared 0 bases from V and 7 bases from J, leaving 10 bases between. This CDR3 region has 14 residues. The CDR3 DNA sequence: TGTGCCAGCAGCTTGGGGGGGGCTGGCGGGGAGCTGTTTTTT. It codes for CASSLGGAGGELFF. Filled out from reference TRBV5-4 and TRBJ2-2, the complete variable domain reads ETGVTQSPTHLIKTRGQQVTLRCSSQSGHNTVSWYQQALGQGPQFIFQYYREEENGRGNFPPRFSGLQFPNYSSELNVNALELDDSALYLCASSLGGAGGELFFGEGSRLTVL.

This clone was detected only a few times. This chain links TRBV2 with TRBJ1-3, with D unresolved. CDR1 and CDR2 from the germline V gene are SNHLY and FYNNEI. This CDR3 has 13 amino acids. The V gene lost 6 bases and the J gene lost 4 bases, with 10 bases spanning the gap. Here the CDR3 reads CASRGSGGNTIYF. CDR3 nucleotide sequence: TGTGCCAGCAGGGGCAGTGGAGGAAACACCATATATTTT. Complete variable domain (other parts from reference TRBV2 and TRBJ1-3): EPEVTQTPSHQVTQMGQEVILRCVPISNHLYFYWYRQILGQKVEFLVSFYNNEISEKSEIFDDQFSVERPDGSNFTLKIRSTKLEDSAMYFCASRGSGGNTIYFGEGSWLTVV.

The genes are TRBV6-5 and TRBJ1-3, with D unresolved. CDR1 is MNHEY and CDR2 is SVGAGI in the germline V gene. V was clipped by 2 bases and J by 5 bases, with 13 bases between them. CDR3 length: 15 residues. This CDR3 reads CASSYKSAARNTIYF. In DNA form, the CDR3 reads TGTGCCAGCAGTTACAAGTCGGCAGCCCGAAACACCATATATTTT.

This clone was seen a handful of times. The chain combines TRBV6-5 with TRBJ2-7, with TRBD2 as a possible D gene (5 bases). This CDR3 has 12 amino acids. V was pared by 8 bases and J by 0 bases, with 8 bases between. The germline V gene encodes CDR1 MNHEY and CDR2 SVGAGI. The CDR3 nucleotides are TGTGCCAGCCGGGAAAACTCCTACGAGCAGTACTTC. It yields the protein CASRENSYEQYF.

The genes are TRBV6-1 and TRBJ2-5; no reliable D call. The CDR3 is 15 amino acids. Germline CDR1 reads MNHNS; CDR2 reads SASEGT. The V and J ends lost 0 bases and 5 bases respectively, with 13 bases between them. CDR3 coding DNA: TGTGCCAGCAGTGAAGCGTTAACGGATCCCGAGACCCAGTACTTC. It translates to CASSEALTDPETQYF.

About this clone itself: The germline gene is not matched at one end of the junction; a read error may be the cause. This specimen includes other DNA sequences encoding the same CDR3. The CDR3 bases are TGTGCCAGCTCCCCACCAGGGGGGTATCCTTCCTACGAGCAGTACTTT. It encodes CASSPPGGYPSYEQYF. This chain joins TRBV18 and TRBJ2-7, with TRBD1 as a possible D gene (7 bases). This CDR3 spans 16 amino acids. Germline CDR1 and CDR2: KGHSH and LQKENI. Full variable domain (outside the CDR3, taken from reference TRBV18 and TRBJ2-7): NAGVMQNPRHLVRRRGQEARLRCSPMKGHSHVYWYRQLPEEGLKFMVYLQKENIIDESGMPKERFSAEFPKEGPSILRIQQVVRGDSAAYFCASSPPGGYPSYEQYFGPGTRLTVT.

There are a few counts of this clone. The chain links TRBV11-2 to TRBJ2-3; D is unclear. V lost 3 bases, J lost 4 bases, and 8 bases lay in between. This CDR3 is 13 amino acids long. CDR1 is SGHAT and CDR2 is FQNNGV in the germline V gene. CDR3 residues: CASSLGSPDTQYF. The DNA for the CDR3 is TGTGCCAGCAGCTTGGGTAGCCCAGATACGCAGTATTTT.

V usage is TRBV29-1 and J usage is TRBJ2-3; D unresolved. This CDR3 is built from 14 residues. The germline V gene encodes CDR1 SQVTM and CDR2 ANQGSEA. Trimming pared 4 bases from V and 1 base from J, leaving 12 bases between. The CDR3 reads CSVGADRGTDTQYF. CDR3 in DNA: TGCAGCGTTGGGGCAGATAGAGGCACAGATACGCAGTATTTT.

This chain links TRBV7-2 with TRBJ2-1; no definite D call. Germline V gene sequence: CDR1 SGHTA, CDR2 FQGNSA. The CDR3 totals 13 residues. With 4 bases removed from V and 6 bases from J, the gap between germline ends came to 10 bases. The CDR3 DNA reads as TGTGCCAGCAGCTGGATTACAAGCAATGAGCAGTTCTTC. Its translation is CASSWITSNEQFF.

This clone was observed a few times. The chain links TRBV10-3 to TRBJ2-7; unclear D gene. This CDR3 comprises 12 residues. The V end was cut by 3 bases, the J end by 5 bases, with 8 bases between. From germline, CDR1 is ENHRY and CDR2 SYGVKD. CDR3 residues: CAISDRQDEQYF. The DNA of the CDR3 is TGTGCCATCAGTGATCGCCAGGACGAGCAGTACTTC.

V gene TRBV7-9 combines with J gene TRBJ1-2; D is perhaps TRBD1 (6 bases). The V end was cut by 0 bases, the J end by 7 bases, with 15 bases between. The CDR3 loop spans 15 amino acids. Germline V gene lookup returns CDR1 SEHNR and CDR2 FQNEAQ (reference sequence). DNA for the CDR3: TGTGCCAGCAGCTTAGCGTTGGGGGCCCTTGGTGGCTACACCTTC. Translated, it gives CASSLALGALGGYTF.

The rearrangement uses TRBV11-2 and TRBJ1-5, with no clear D. V gave up 3 bases and J gave up 9 bases, with 12 bases separating them. CDR1 is SGHAT and CDR2 is FQNNGV in the germline V gene. The CDR3 contains 13 residues. The CDR3 nucleotides are TGTGCCAGCAGCTTTCAGGCGGAGATGCCCCAGCATTTT. It is translated as CASSFQAEMPQHF.

The V gene is TRBV19, the J gene TRBJ1-2; D is perhaps TRBD1 (5 bases). Germline V gives CDR1 LNHDA, CDR2 SQIVND (reference sequence). V dropped 3 bases and J dropped 7 bases, with 24 bases sitting between them. The length of the CDR3 is 17 residues. The CDR3 protein is CASSIRQAGRRFGGYTF. Here the CDR3 DNA reads TGTGCCAGTAGTATCAGGCAGGCGGGGCGCCGGTTCGGTGGCTACACCTTC.

As DNA, the CDR3 is TGTGCCAGCAGGAGGCTGGCTTATAGCAATCAGCCCCAGCATTTT. It is translated as CASRRLAYSNQPQHF. The chain links TRBV6-5 to TRBJ1-5; D is unresolved. Germline assignment: CDR1 MNHEY and CDR2 SVGAGI. Deletions cut 6 bases from V and 0 bases from J, with 12 bases between. The CDR3 has 15 residues.

CDR3 in amino acids: CASSVYTGELFF. DNA for the CDR3: TGTGCCAGCAGTGTGTACACCGGGGAGCTGTTTTTT. V gene TRBV6-5 combines with J gene TRBJ2-2, with unresolved D. This CDR3 has 12 residues. Trimming shortened V by 5 bases and J by 3 bases, and 4 bases separated the two germline ends. Germline assignment: CDR1 MNHEY and CDR2 SVGAGI.

The chain carries TRBV7-6 and TRBJ1-1; D gene ambiguous. V was clipped by 2 bases and J by 3 bases, with 7 bases between them. The CDR3 length is 13 residues. Germline values: CDR1 SGHVS, CDR2 FNYEAQ. The CDR3 region is CASSLMGDTEAFF. Written as DNA, the CDR3 is TGTGCCAGCAGCTTAATGGGAGACACTGAAGCTTTCTTT. Complete variable domain (other parts from reference TRBV7-6 and TRBJ1-1): GAGVSQSPRYKVTKRGQDVALRCDPISGHVSLYWYRQALGQGPEFLTYFNYEAQQDKSGLPNDRFSAERPEGSISTLTIQRTEQRDSAMYRCASSLMGDTEAFFGQGTRLTVV.

The V gene is TRBV19, the J gene TRBJ2-1; 8 bases are shared with TRBD1. J gave up 3 bases and V 5 bases, and 9 bases lay outside the gene matches. Germline assignment: CDR1 LNHDA and CDR2 SQIVND (reference sequence). This CDR3 is 16 amino acids long. DNA for the CDR3: TGTGCCAGTAGTCAAAGACAGGGGACCGACTACAATGAGCAGTTCTTC. This encodes CASSQRQGTDYNEQFF.

The rearrangement uses TRBV5-1 and TRBJ2-7; TRBD1 matches at 7 bases. This CDR3 is 15 amino acids long. Germline assignment: CDR1 SGHRS and CDR2 YFSETQ. The junction had 8 bases not matched to a gene; V was cut back by 5 bases and J by 0 bases. CDR3 protein: CASRLTGDPSYEQYF. CDR3 nucleotide sequence: TGCGCCAGCAGGCTAACAGGGGATCCCTCCTACGAGCAGTACTTC. Full variable domain (remainder filled in from reference TRBV5-1 and TRBJ2-7): KAGVTQTPRYLIKTRGQQVTLSCSPISGHRSVSWYQQTPGQGLQFLFEYFSETQRNKGNFPGRFSGRQFSNSRSEMNVSTLELGDSALYLCASRLTGDPSYEQYFGPGTRLTVT.

The V gene is TRBV25-1, the J gene TRBJ2-1; no clear D. V lost 6 bases and J 7 bases, leaving 7 bases between the germline ends. The V gene's germline CDR1 is MGHDK and CDR2 SYGVNS. The CDR3 loop spans 11 amino acids. Here the CDR3 reads CASRRSNEQFF. CDR3 sequence (DNA): TGTGCCAGCAGGCGGAGTAATGAGCAGTTCTTC.

The rearrangement links TRBV7-2 to TRBJ2-1, with no clear D. The CDR3 has 16 amino acids. From germline, CDR1 is SGHTA and CDR2 FQGNSA. V was cut by 7 bases and J by 0 bases, with 16 bases left in between. CDR3 DNA sequence: TGTGCCAGCAAGTTGAGTCGGTCGAGCTCCTACAATGAGCAGTTCTTC. Translated: CASKLSRSSSYNEQFF.

This chain joins TRBV19 and TRBJ2-5; 15 positions agree with TRBD2. Germline V gene data show CDR1 as LNHDA and CDR2 as SQIVND (reference sequence). CDR3 length: 17 residues. Unmatched junction bases numbered 8, after V lost 4 bases and J lost 5 bases. The CDR3 bases are TGTGCCAGTAGTACCCGGCCGGGACTAGCGGGAGGTGAGACCCAGTACTTC. Its protein is CASSTRPGLAGGETQYF.

This clone has more than one count but fewer than ten. This chain links TRBV11-2 with TRBJ1-1; perhaps TRBD1 as D (5 bases). The CDR3 has 16 residues. The V gene's germline CDR1 is SGHAT and CDR2 FQNNGV. V lost 3 bases, J lost 0 bases, and 14 bases lay in between. CDR3 sequence (DNA): TGTGCCAGCAGCTTGGGCAGGGCCACCTTGAACACTGAAGCTTTCTTT. Its translation is CASSLGRATLNTEAFF.

This clone was seen only a few times. The J gene is TRBJ1-3, the V gene TRBV18, with D unresolved. V dropped 3 bases and J dropped 7 bases, with 10 bases sitting between them. In germline, CDR1 is KGHSH, CDR2 LQKENI. The CDR3 is 13 residues long. The CDR3 DNA follows: TGTGCCAGCTCACCGGGATCCCAGAACACCATATATTTT. This sequence encodes CASSPGSQNTIYF.